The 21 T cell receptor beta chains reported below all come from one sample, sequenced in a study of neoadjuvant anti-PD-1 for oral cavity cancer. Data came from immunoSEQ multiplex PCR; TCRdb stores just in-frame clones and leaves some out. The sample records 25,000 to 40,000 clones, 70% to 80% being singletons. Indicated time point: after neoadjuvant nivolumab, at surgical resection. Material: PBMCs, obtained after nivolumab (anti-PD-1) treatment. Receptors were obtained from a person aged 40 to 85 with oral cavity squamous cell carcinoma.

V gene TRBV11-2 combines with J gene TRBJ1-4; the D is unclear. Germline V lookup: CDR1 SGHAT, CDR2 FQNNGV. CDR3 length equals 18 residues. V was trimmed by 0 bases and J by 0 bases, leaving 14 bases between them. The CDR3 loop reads CASSLDWTGDPTNEKLFF. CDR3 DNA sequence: TGTGCCAGCAGCTTAGATTGGACCGGGGATCCAACTAATGAAAAACTGTTTTTT.

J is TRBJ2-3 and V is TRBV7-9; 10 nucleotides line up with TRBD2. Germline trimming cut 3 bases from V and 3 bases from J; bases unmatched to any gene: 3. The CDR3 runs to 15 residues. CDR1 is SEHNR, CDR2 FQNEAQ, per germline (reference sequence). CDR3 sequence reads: CASSFSGGRTDTQYF. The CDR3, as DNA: TGTGCCAGCAGCTTTAGCGGGGGGAGGACAGATACGCAGTATTTT.

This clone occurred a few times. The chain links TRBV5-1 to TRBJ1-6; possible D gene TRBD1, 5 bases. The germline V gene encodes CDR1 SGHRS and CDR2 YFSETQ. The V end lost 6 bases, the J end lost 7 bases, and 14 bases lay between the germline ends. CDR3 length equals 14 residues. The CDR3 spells CASMEGLRNSPLHF. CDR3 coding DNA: TGCGCCAGCATGGAGGGGCTGAGGAATTCACCCCTCCACTTT.

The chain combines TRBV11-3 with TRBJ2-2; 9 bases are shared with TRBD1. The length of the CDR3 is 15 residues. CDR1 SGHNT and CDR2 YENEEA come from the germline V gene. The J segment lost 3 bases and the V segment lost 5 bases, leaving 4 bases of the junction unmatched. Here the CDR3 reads CASSHRQGDTGELFF. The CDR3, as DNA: TGTGCCAGCAGCCACAGACAGGGGGACACCGGGGAGCTGTTTTTT.

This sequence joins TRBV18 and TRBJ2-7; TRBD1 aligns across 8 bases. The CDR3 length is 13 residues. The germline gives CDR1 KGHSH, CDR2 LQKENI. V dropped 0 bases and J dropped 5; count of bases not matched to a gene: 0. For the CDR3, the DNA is TGTGCCAGCTCACCACCGACAGGGGACGAGCAGTACTTC. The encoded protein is CASSPPTGDEQYF.

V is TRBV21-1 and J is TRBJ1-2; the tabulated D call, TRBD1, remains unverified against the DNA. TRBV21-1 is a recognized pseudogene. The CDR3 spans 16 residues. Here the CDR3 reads CASSKGGTGGDYGYTF. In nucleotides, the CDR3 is TGTGCCAGCAGCAAAGGAGGGACAGGGGGCGACTATGGCTACACCTTC.

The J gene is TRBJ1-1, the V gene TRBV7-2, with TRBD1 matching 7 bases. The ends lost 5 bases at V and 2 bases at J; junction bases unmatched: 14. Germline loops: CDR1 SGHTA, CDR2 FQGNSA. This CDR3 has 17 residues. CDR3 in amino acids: CASSQGGGGQFNTEAFF. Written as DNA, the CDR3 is TGTGCCAGCAGCCAAGGAGGGGGCGGACAGTTTAACACTGAAGCTTTCTTT.

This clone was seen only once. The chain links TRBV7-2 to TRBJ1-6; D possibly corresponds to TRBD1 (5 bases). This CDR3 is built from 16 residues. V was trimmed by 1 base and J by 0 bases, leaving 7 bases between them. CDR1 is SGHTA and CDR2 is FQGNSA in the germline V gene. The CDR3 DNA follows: TGTGCCAGCAGCTTAGGGGGCAGCTCCTATAATTCACCCCTCCACTTT. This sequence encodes CASSLGGSSYNSPLHF.

CDR3 nucleotide sequence: TGCGCCAGCAGCCAAGTGGGACAGGGGGCGAGTTCACCCCTCCACTTT. This gives the protein CASSQVGQGASSPLHF. J is TRBJ1-6 and V is TRBV4-3, with 12 bases identical to TRBD1. With 1 base clipped from V and 9 bases from J, the junction kept 4 bases outside the gene matches. This CDR3 has 16 amino acids. Germline CDR1 is LGHNA and CDR2 is YSLEER.

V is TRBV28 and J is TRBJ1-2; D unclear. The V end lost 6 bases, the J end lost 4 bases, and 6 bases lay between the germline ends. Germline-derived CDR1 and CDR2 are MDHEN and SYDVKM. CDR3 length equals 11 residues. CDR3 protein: CASREIYGYTF. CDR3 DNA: TGTGCCAGCAGAGAGATCTATGGCTACACCTTC.

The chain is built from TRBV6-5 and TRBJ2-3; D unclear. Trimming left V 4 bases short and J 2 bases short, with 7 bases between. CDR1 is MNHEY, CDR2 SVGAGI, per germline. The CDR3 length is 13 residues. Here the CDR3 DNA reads TGTGCCAGCAGTTCCCTAATCACAGATACGCAGTATTTT. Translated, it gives CASSSLITDTQYF.

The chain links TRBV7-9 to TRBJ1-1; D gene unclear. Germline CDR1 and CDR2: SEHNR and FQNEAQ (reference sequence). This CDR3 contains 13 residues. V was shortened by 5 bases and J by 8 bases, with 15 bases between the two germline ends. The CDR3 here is CASSQAWTQEAFF. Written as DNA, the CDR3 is TGTGCCAGCAGCCAAGCATGGACTCAAGAAGCTTTCTTT. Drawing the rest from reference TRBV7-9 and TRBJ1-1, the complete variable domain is DTGVSQNPRHKITKRGQNVTFRCDPISEHNRLYWYRQTLGQGPEFLTYFQNEAQLEKSRLLSDRFSAERPKGSFSTLEIQRTEQGDSAMYLCASSQAWTQEAFFGQGTRLTVV.

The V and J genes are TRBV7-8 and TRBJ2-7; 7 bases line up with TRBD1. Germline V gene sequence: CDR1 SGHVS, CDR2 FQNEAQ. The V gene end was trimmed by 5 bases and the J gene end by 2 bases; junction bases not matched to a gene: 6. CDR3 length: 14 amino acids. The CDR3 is CASSDGQATYEQYF. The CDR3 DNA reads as TGTGCCAGCAGCGACGGACAGGCAACCTACGAGCAGTACTTC.

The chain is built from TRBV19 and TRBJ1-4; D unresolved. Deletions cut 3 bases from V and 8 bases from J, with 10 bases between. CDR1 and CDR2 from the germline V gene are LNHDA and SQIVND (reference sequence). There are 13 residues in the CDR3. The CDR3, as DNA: TGTGCCAGTAGTATTTCACAGCGAGAAAAACTGTTTTTT. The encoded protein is CASSISQREKLFF.

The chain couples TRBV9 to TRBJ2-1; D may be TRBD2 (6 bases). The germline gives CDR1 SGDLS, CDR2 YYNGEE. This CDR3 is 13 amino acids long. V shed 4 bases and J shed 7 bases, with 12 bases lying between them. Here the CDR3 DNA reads TGTGCCAGCAGCCACGGGACTCCGAATGAGCAGTTCTTC. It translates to CASSHGTPNEQFF.

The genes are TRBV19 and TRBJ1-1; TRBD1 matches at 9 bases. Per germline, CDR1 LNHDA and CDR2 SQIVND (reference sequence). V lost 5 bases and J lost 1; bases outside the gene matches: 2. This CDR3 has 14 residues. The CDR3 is CASSRTGANTEAFF. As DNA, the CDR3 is TGTGCCAGTAGTCGGACAGGGGCGAACACTGAAGCTTTCTTT.

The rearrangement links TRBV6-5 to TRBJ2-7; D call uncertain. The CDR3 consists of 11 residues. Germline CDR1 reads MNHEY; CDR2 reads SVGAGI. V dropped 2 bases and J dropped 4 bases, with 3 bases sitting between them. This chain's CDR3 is CASSYMYEQYF. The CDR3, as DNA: TGTGCCAGCAGTTACATGTACGAGCAGTACTTC.

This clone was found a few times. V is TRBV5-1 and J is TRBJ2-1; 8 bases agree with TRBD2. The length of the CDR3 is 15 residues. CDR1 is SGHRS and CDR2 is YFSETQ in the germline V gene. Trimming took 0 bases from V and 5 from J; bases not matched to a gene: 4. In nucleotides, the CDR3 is TGCGCCAGCAGCTTGGCGGGGGGGGCAGACAATGAGCAGTTCTTC. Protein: CASSLAGGADNEQFF.

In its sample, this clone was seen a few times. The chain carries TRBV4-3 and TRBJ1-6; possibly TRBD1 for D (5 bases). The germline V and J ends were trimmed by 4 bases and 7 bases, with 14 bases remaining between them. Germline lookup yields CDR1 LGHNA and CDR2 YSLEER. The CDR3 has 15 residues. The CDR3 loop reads CASSRVTGLNSPLHF. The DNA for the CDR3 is TGCGCCAGCAGCCGAGTCACGGGACTAAATTCACCCCTCCACTTT.

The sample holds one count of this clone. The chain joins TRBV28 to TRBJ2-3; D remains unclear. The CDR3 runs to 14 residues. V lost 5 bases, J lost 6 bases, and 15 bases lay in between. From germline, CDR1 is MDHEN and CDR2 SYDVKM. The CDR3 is CASSPFRETDTQYF. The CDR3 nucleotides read TGTGCCAGCAGTCCTTTTCGAGAGACCGATACGCAGTATTTT.

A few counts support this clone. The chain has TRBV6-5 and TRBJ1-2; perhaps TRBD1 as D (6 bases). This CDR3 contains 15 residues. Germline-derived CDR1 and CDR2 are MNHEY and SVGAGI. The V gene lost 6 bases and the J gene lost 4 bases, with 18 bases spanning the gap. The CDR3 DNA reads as TGTGCCAGCAGAACAGGTCCCAGGGGCGGCTATGGCTACACCTTC. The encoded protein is CASRTGPRGGYGYTF.